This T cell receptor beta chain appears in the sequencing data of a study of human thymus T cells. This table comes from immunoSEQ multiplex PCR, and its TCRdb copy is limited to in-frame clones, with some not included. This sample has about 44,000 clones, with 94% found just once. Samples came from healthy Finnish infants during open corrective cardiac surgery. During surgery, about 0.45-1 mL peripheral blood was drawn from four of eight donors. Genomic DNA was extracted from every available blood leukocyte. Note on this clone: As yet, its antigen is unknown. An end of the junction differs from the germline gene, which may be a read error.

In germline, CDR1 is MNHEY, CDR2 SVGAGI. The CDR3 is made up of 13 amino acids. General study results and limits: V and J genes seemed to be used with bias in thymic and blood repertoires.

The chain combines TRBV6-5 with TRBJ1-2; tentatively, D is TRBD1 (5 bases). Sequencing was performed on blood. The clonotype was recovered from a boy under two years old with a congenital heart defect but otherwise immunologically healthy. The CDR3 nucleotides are TGTGCCAGCAGTACGGGACGCTCCTTAATAAAGGACTTC. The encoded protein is CASSTGRSLIKDF.